One and the same sample provided the 28 T cell receptor beta chains below, sequenced in a study of blood T cell repertoires in COVID-19. The protocol was immunoSEQ multiplex PCR, while the TCRdb copy is restricted to in-frame clones and leaves out a portion. The data contain about 350,000 clones, 88% of them singletons. Sequenced: peripheral blood. These receptors all come from a woman in her 70s with COVID-19, enrolled during active disease.

The chain employs TRBV7-2 and TRBJ2-7, with 8 bases identical to TRBD2. V lost 6 bases to trimming and J lost 4 bases; unmatched junction nucleotides: 11. This CDR3 region has 15 residues. The V gene's germline CDR1 is SGHTA and CDR2 FQGNSA. The CDR3 DNA is TGTGCCAGCAGAGAAGACGGGGGGGCTGTTTACGAGCAGTACTTC. It translates to CASREDGGAVYEQYF.

The rearrangement joins TRBV4-1 to TRBJ1-4; 9 bases align to TRBD1. Germline CDR1 MGHRA, CDR2 YSYEKL. Trimming cost V 1 base and J 7 bases; bases outside gene matches: 13. This CDR3 is built from 18 residues. The CDR3 DNA is TGCGCCAGCAGCCAAGTCCTTGCTAAAACAGGGGGCATTGAAAAACTGTTTTTT. Its protein is CASSQVLAKTGGIEKLFF.

The chain employs TRBV10-3 and TRBJ1-4; a possible D gene is TRBD1 (6 bases). The CDR3 length is 13 residues. Per the germline V gene, CDR1 is ENHRY and CDR2 is SYGVKD. The germline V and J ends were trimmed by 11 bases and 4 bases, with 14 bases remaining between them. The CDR3 protein is CAWVQGLNEKLFF. Here the CDR3 DNA reads TGTGCCTGGGTACAGGGCCTTAATGAAAAACTGTTTTTT.

The chain employs TRBV10-3 and TRBJ1-1; D ambiguous. CDR3 length equals 12 residues. Germline V CDR1 and CDR2: ENHRY, SYGVKD. With 0 bases removed from V and 7 bases from J, the gap between germline ends came to 6 bases. In DNA, the CDR3 is TGTGCCATCAGTGAGTCCCTCAGTGAAGCTTTCTTT. Protein product: CAISESLSEAFF.

The chain combines TRBV4-1 with TRBJ2-7, with a tentative D call TRBD2 (7 bases). Germline loops: CDR1 MGHRA, CDR2 YSYEKL. V lost 1 base and J 0 bases, leaving 10 bases between the germline ends. CDR3 length: 15 amino acids. CDR3 region: CASSQVGGHSYEQYF. As DNA, the CDR3 is TGCGCCAGCAGCCAAGTGGGGGGGCACTCCTACGAGCAGTACTTC.

V and J are TRBV11-2 and TRBJ1-2, with 8 positions matching TRBD1. The CDR3 is made up of 13 amino acids. V gave up 5 bases and J gave up 7 bases; unmatched junction bases: 6. Germline V gene data show CDR1 as SGHAT and CDR2 as FQNNGV. This CDR3 is CASSRGQGLGYTF. CDR3 DNA: TGTGCCAGCAGCAGAGGACAGGGACTTGGCTACACCTTC.

DNA of the CDR3: TGTGCCAGCATCCAAACAGGTTCAGCTAACTATGGCTACACCTTC. This sequence encodes CASIQTGSANYGYTF. The chain links TRBV5-8 to TRBJ1-2, with TRBD1 as a possible D gene (5 bases). The germline V and J ends were trimmed by 6 bases and 0 bases, with 15 bases remaining between them. The CDR3 totals 15 residues. CDR1 is SGHTS and CDR2 is YDEGEE in the germline V gene.

The J gene is TRBJ1-1, the V gene TRBV2, with D unclear. Deletions cut 6 bases from V and 0 bases from J, with 8 bases between. The length of the CDR3 is 13 residues. Germline loops: CDR1 SNHLY, CDR2 FYNNEI. The CDR3 bases are TGTGCCAGCAGGGCAACAGTGAACACTGAAGCTTTCTTT. The encoded protein is CASRATVNTEAFF.

DNA of the CDR3: TGTGCCAGCAGTCAGGGAAAGCTGGGAAACACCATATATTTT. Translating gives CASSQGKLGNTIYF. The rearrangement joins TRBV6-5 to TRBJ1-3; TRBD1 might be the D (5 bases). The CDR3 extends over 14 amino acids. The ends were cut back, 5 bases at V and 4 bases at J, with 12 bases in the middle. CDR1 MNHEY and CDR2 SVGAGI come from the germline V gene.

The chain has TRBV5-4 and TRBJ1-1; D remains unclear. The CDR3 loop spans 14 amino acids. CDR1 is SGHNT, CDR2 YYREEE, per germline (reference sequence). Trimming took 0 bases from V and 8 from J, leaving 14 bases between them. The CDR3, as DNA: TGTGCCAGCAGCTTGGCTGGGGAGGGAAGGGAAGCTTTCTTT. Protein sequence: CASSLAGEGREAFF.

The V call is TRBV27, the J call TRBJ2-1, with 9 bases identical to TRBD2. Germline V lookup: CDR1 MNHEY, CDR2 SMNVEV (reference sequence). The junction had 5 bases not matched to a gene; V was cut back by 2 bases and J by 6 bases. The CDR3 is 15 residues long. The CDR3 region is CASSLGRGGFNEQFF. The CDR3 nucleotides are TGTGCCAGCAGTTTAGGGCGGGGGGGCTTCAATGAGCAGTTCTTC.

This rearrangement joins TRBV6-5 to TRBJ2-1; TRBD2 matches at 8 bases. In germline, CDR1 is MNHEY, CDR2 SVGAGI. Trimming took 7 bases from V and 4 from J; bases not matched to a gene: 9. The CDR3 spans 15 residues. The CDR3 nucleotides are TGTGCCAGCAAAATCGAGGCGGGGGGTTACAATGAGCAGTTCTTC. It encodes CASKIEAGGYNEQFF.

The chain employs TRBV6-5 and TRBJ2-7, with D maybe TRBD1 (6 bases). V lost 7 bases and J 1 base, leaving 11 bases between the germline ends. CDR1 is MNHEY and CDR2 is SVGAGI in the germline V gene. The CDR3 contains 13 residues. The CDR3 is CASTTGWSYEQYF. The CDR3 nucleotides are TGTGCCAGCACTACAGGGTGGTCCTACGAGCAGTACTTC.

In DNA form, the CDR3 reads TGTGCCAGCTCACCACCCTGGGACAGACTTGGCTACACCTTC. Protein sequence: CASSPPWDRLGYTF. This chain connects TRBV18 to TRBJ1-2, with 7 bases matching TRBD1. The V gene end was trimmed by 0 bases and the J gene end by 7 bases; junction bases not matched to a gene: 5. There are 14 residues in the CDR3. The germline V gene encodes CDR1 KGHSH and CDR2 LQKENI.

Only one count was recorded for this clone. This sequence joins TRBV28 and TRBJ2-7; D is perhaps TRBD2 (6 bases). Trimming took off 5 bases at V and 3 bases at J, with 8 bases between the two ends. The CDR3 covers 12 residues. Germline assignment: CDR1 MDHEN and CDR2 SYDVKM. This CDR3 is CASSTGGYEQYF. CDR3 nucleotide sequence: TGTGCCAGCAGTACCGGGGGCTACGAGCAGTACTTC.

V is TRBV28 and J is TRBJ1-5; 7 bases map to TRBD1. Germline V CDR1 and CDR2: MDHEN, SYDVKM. This CDR3 has 14 residues. V shed 6 bases and J 3 bases; nucleotides not matched to a gene: 5. CDR3 sequence reads: CASRVTGVNQPQHF. The DNA for the CDR3 is TGTGCCAGCAGGGTCACAGGGGTCAATCAGCCCCAGCATTTT.

The gene calls are TRBV5-1 and TRBJ2-5, with a weak D call TRBD2 (5 bases). The CDR3 is 15 residues long. V was pared by 1 base and J by 2 bases, with 12 bases between. CDR1 and CDR2 (germline): SGHRS, YFSETQ. The CDR3, as DNA: TGCGCCAGCAGCTTGCGGGCGGGTCCACAAGAGACCCAGTACTTC. This codes for CASSLRAGPQETQYF.

The CDR3 sequence is CASFGTGRNEKLFF. Written as DNA, the CDR3 is TGCGCCAGCTTCGGGACAGGGCGGAATGAAAAACTGTTTTTT. The chain combines TRBV10-2 with TRBJ1-4, with 9 bases matching TRBD1. Germline trimming cut 8 bases from V and 5 bases from J; bases unmatched to any gene: 6. Germline lookup yields CDR1 WSHSY and CDR2 SAAADI. There are 14 residues in the CDR3.

This clone was seen more than once but under ten times. This chain joins TRBV14 and TRBJ1-4; 7 positions match TRBD1. Germline V gene lookup returns CDR1 SGHDN and CDR2 FVKESK. The CDR3 sequence is 15 residues long. J gave up 7 bases and V 4 bases, and 9 bases lay outside the gene matches. In nucleotides, the CDR3 is TGTGCCAGCAGCCCGACAGGGTTGGGAAGTGAAAAACTGTTTTTT. Amino acid sequence: CASSPTGLGSEKLFF. Filled out from reference TRBV14 and TRBJ1-4, the complete variable domain reads EAGVTQFPSHSVIEKGQTVTLRCDPISGHDNLYWYRRVMGKEIKFLLHFVKESKQDESGMPNNRFLAERTGGTYSTLKVQPAELEDSGVYFCASSPTGLGSEKLFFGSGTQLSVL.

V and J are TRBV27 and TRBJ2-7, with D perhaps matching TRBD1 (6 bases). V lost 9 bases and J lost 0, with 12 bases in between. Germline CDR1 and CDR2: MNHEY and SMNVEV (reference sequence). The CDR3 is made up of 13 amino acids. The chain's CDR3 is CASRQVSSYEQYF. CDR3 sequence (DNA): TGTGCCAGTCGACAGGTTAGCTCCTACGAGCAGTACTTC.

The chain joins TRBV12-3 or TRBV12-4 to TRBJ1-1; D gene uncertain. CDR3 size: 12 residues. V shed 4 bases and J shed 4 bases, with 7 bases lying between them. The CDR3 loop reads CASSYASTEAFF. CDR3 in DNA: TGTGCCAGCAGTTACGCGAGCACTGAAGCTTTCTTT.

The V gene is TRBV19, the J gene TRBJ1-6, with 11 nucleotides matching TRBD1. The CDR3 has 14 amino acids. The V and J ends lost 5 bases and 8 bases, in that order; junction bases with no gene match: 2. The germline V gene encodes CDR1 LNHDA and CDR2 SQIVND (reference sequence). For the CDR3, the DNA is TGTGCCAGTAGTCCGGGACAGGGGGATTCACCCCTCCACTTT. Protein sequence: CASSPGQGDSPLHF.

This clone was detected only a few times. V is TRBV7-2 and J is TRBJ1-5; D gene uncertain. CDR1 SGHTA and CDR2 FQGNSA come from the germline V gene. V lost 5 bases and J 4 bases, leaving 12 bases between the germline ends. The CDR3 is made up of 14 amino acids. The CDR3 protein is CASSLLGINQPQHF. CDR3 DNA: TGTGCCAGCAGCCTCCTAGGCATTAATCAGCCCCAGCATTTT. The full variable domain, with the rest looked up from reference TRBV7-2 and TRBJ1-5, is GAGVSQSPSNKVTEKGKDVELRCDPISGHTALYWYRQSLGQGLEFLIYFQGNSAPDKSGLPSDRFSAERTGGSVSTLTIQRTQQEDSAVYLCASSLLGINQPQHFGDGTRLSIL.

This clone was counted between two and nine times. V and J are TRBV5-8 and TRBJ1-1, with D possibly TRBD1 on 6 matching bases. This CDR3 is 13 amino acids long. V lost 4 bases to trimming and J lost 5 bases, with 12 bases between them. The germline V gene has CDR1 SGHTS and CDR2 YDEGEE. The CDR3 region is CASSLQGPTEAFF. The CDR3 DNA is TGTGCCAGCAGCCTACAGGGCCCGACTGAAGCTTTCTTT.

This CDR3 is CASGTVNTEAFF. The DNA for the CDR3 is TGTGCCAGTGGGACAGTGAACACTGAAGCTTTCTTT. The chain uses TRBV2 and TRBJ1-1; 7 nucleotides agree with TRBD1. Germline V gives CDR1 SNHLY, CDR2 FYNNEI. The CDR3 length is 12 residues. V trimming: 9 bases; J trimming: 0 bases; junction bases outside the gene matches: 1.

J is TRBJ2-5 and V is TRBV10-3; TRBD1 matches at 8 bases. CDR3 length: 12 residues. Per the germline V gene, CDR1 is ENHRY and CDR2 is SYGVKD. With V trimmed by 6 bases and J by 4 bases, 1 base remained unmatched. The chain's CDR3 is CAIRGTGETQYF. The CDR3 DNA is TGTGCCATCAGGGGGACAGGAGAGACCCAGTACTTC.

The chain combines TRBV2 with TRBJ1-1, with D possibly TRBD1 on 5 matching bases. This CDR3 has 13 amino acids. Germline CDR1 and CDR2: SNHLY and FYNNEI. Trimming cost V 5 bases and J 3 bases, with 10 bases left between them. The chain's CDR3 is CASSRRAYTEAFF. The CDR3 nucleotides read TGTGCCAGCAGTCGCAGGGCGTACACTGAAGCTTTCTTT.

The V and J genes are TRBV2 and TRBJ1-1; maybe TRBD1 (5 bases). Germline-derived CDR1 and CDR2 are SNHLY and FYNNEI. The CDR3 has 16 amino acids. Trimming stripped 6 bases from V and 2 bases from J, with 19 bases between. The CDR3 DNA reads as TGTGCCAGCAGCCCCCAGGGTTTAAGAGTAAACACTGAAGCTTTCTTT. Translation: CASSPQGLRVNTEAFF.